This TCR beta chain was captured in a study of cytomegalovirus exposure and HLA in healthy donors (dated by TCRdb to 2015 to 2018). Context from the whole study: An earlier analysis of fewer than 750 of the donors reported 276 Gb of sequence data and 100 million to 120 million unique TCR beta sequences obtained from about 170 million T cells. Both class I and class II loci were covered by HLA typing, at four-digit resolution. The study combined high-throughput TCR immunosequencing, statistical association of individual TCRs with disease status, and machine learning to predict cytomegalovirus infection status. An early release covering approximately 600 HLA-typed donors comprised 250 to 350 gigabases of sequencing data and around 86 million unique TCR sequences. To decide whether each TCR beta V gene segment behaved as functional or pseudogenic, an earlier analysis of 587 of the donors relied on high-throughput TCR beta sequencing. The aim of the study was to test whether cataloging public T cell receptors could identify signatures of past pathogen exposure. About five DR-DQ haplotypes were handled as single units for association and clustering because linkage in the cohort was strong. In a later analysis, previously published TCR beta repertoires from fewer than 750 donors were re-analyzed and high-resolution HLA genotyping was added so that TCR occurrence patterns could be studied. The number of donors typed differed by locus, with roughly 620-640 for A, B, C, DRB1 and DQB1, roughly 550 for DQA1, 600 to 610 for DPA1, and approximately 470 for DPB1. Rather than using new phenotypic data, the later analysis identified candidate immune exposures from TCR beta sequences and from how often those sequences occurred across donors. In a later genetic analysis, genome-wide SNP genotypes for about 55% of the 666 donors were used, and that subset was treated as a discovery cohort. Alongside the repertoire data, information on donor age, sex, ethnicity and CMV serostatus was compiled. The T cell repertoires of about 700 subjects were profiled by immunosequencing and related to cytomegalovirus serostatus. Of the approximately 400 genotyped donors, 75% to 85% were placed in the genetic ancestry cluster associated with self-reported Caucasian donors. All discovery cohort repertoires had been generated using a single sequencing platform. A separate validation cohort of approximately 120 different subjects was used in addition to the roughly 640-subject first cohort. Among 350 to 400 genotyped donors of the cohort, an average of about 240,000 unique TCR beta nucleotide sequences were sequenced per donor, roughly 20% of them non-productive.

This clone was recorded a few times. Its antigen target is currently unknown. There are no base qualities to consult, and no much larger clone falls within one base. The cohort was made up of about 610 healthy bone marrow donors. At the time of sampling, every cohort member was nominally healthy, though immune exposures that went unrecorded were likely present. Of the 670 or so cohort members, around 310 had a positive CMV serostatus and approximately 400 had a negative one, while no CMV serostatus was recorded for the donor. Each donor provided a peripheral blood sample, and peripheral blood mononuclear cells were used for TCR beta sequencing. Genomic DNA was extracted from the blood cell samples with the Qiagen DNeasy Blood Extraction Kit. Points the paper makes about the study in general: An association between a missense DCLRE1C variant and V-gene and J-gene trimming of TCR beta chains was found in a later genetic analysis and replicated in an independent cohort. Because counts were too low, approximately 15 rarely observed V segments, including chromosome 9 orphons, were excluded from the earlier analysis of several hundred of the donors. In a later analysis, several top co-occurrence clusters were reported to appear linked to parvovirus B19, influenza, CMV and Epstein-Barr virus. In a later analysis, the rate of TCR association differed among HLA loci, with DRB1 alleles having the most associated TCRs and HLA-C alleles having the fewest. Because some donors lacked HLA typing at each locus, the association tests relied only on the typed subset. A group of highly shared sequence variants was considered likely to be a technical artifact of the sequencing pipeline. When HLA alleles, especially DR and DQ, strongly co-occurred, attributing TCR associations to individual alleles was difficult. A further reported finding was that TCR beta sequences accurately predicted the HLA-A and HLA-B alleles for most subjects in the first cohort. A later analysis found that HLA-associated TCR beta chains were more clonally expanded and had lower generation probabilities than equally common non-associated chains. The authors suggested that the approach could potentially be extended to other disease states and immunological phenotypes. The classifier was reported to diagnose cytomegalovirus status with high specificity and sensitivity in both the original and validation cohorts. Specific HLA alleles were associated with 18,000 or so TCR beta sequences at a false discovery rate of 0.05 in a later analysis. Correlated functional status among segregating V segments might be attributable to linkage disequilibrium, but an unknown experimental factor could not be ruled out. Across donors, most TCR sequences were observed very rarely, whereas some public TCRs were present in many individuals. Compared with the approximately 700-donor mean, donors in an Asian-associated ancestry cluster had fewer N-insertions in productive TCRs, according to a later genetic analysis. For the cohort, immune exposure information was limited to CMV serostatus. Three of the identified cytomegalovirus-associated TCR beta chains were confirmed in vitro to be specific for cytomegalovirus antigens. Roughly uniform sequencing depth across donors was assumed in presence/absence analyses, although this assumption may not hold. The cohort was sequenced for TCR beta chains only, and without alpha or paired-chain data the features that could be detected were limited. A total of 150 or so TCR beta chains were listed by the study as associated with cytomegalovirus. An earlier analysis of roughly 570 of the donors showed that most TCR beta V segments appeared in productive rearrangements either about 87% or about 30% of the time, which broadly matched IMGT annotations. In a later analysis, most CMV-associated TCR beta chains were found to appear HLA-restricted, with HLA associations seemingly driven largely by CMV exposure. The 87-base-pair reads could not distinguish some IMGT-functional V segments, including TRBV6-2 and TRBV6-3, so those segments were excluded.

Preparation of the library involved the immunoSEQ multiplex PCR assay. For the multiplex PCR, a mixture combining 60 forward primers for TCR Vbeta segments and 13 reverse primers for TCR Jbeta segments was used. The CDR3 region of rearranged TCR beta genes was amplified from genomic DNA by a multiplex PCR assay. On the Illumina HiSeq System, the amplified TCR beta libraries were sequenced as 87-base-pair reads. Regarding the original processing steps: A later analysis counted tens of millions of unique TCR beta chains across the 666 repertoires, and approximately 11 million of these chains were shared by at least two donors. Raw reads were error-corrected and collapsed into unique sequences with a nearest-neighbor algorithm that merged closely related sequences to remove PCR and sequencing errors. To assign V, D and J gene segments, CDR3 sequences were aligned to IMGT reference sequences. Each retained sequence needed at least a six-nucleotide match to both a V gene segment and a J gene segment. A rearrangement counted as productive if the CDR3 had no stop codons and remained in frame with V and J, and every other rearrangement counted as non-productive. Following IMGT convention, CDR3 was defined as the stretch from the second conserved V-encoded cysteine up to the conserved J-encoded phenylalanine. The earlier analysis of around 640 of the donors excluded sequences that lacked an unambiguous match to a single V gene segment. An earlier analysis of around 600 of the donors classified V segments as functional when productive rearrangements were above 56.7% and as segregating when the standard deviation between donors was above 5%. A statistical classification framework was built to diagnose cytomegalovirus status from the catalog of TCR beta chain sequences. V and J gene assignment, in a later analysis, came from comparing TCR nucleotide sequences with IMGT/GENE-DB human TR gene sequences. The TCRdist pipeline was used in a later analysis to assign CDR3 sequences and most-parsimonious VDJ recombination scenarios. In a later analysis, every TCR beta chain was defined by the combination of its CDR3 amino acid sequence and its V-gene family, and reads without a unique V-gene family were dropped. To address suspected cross-contamination and a sequencing artifact, a later analysis removed around 590 highly shared, low-generation-probability nucleotide sequences. In a later analysis, a clonal expansion index was calculated for each public chain from normalized within-repertoire ranks of inferred template counts. In a later analysis, generation probabilities were computed with a VDJ recombination model fitted to out-of-frame rearrangements, and the resulting probabilities were checked against IGoR. A later analysis scored TCR-TCR, TCR-HLA and TCR-CMV co-occurrence with hypergeometric tests, applying a repertoire-size bias correction to TCR pairs. A later analysis estimated false discovery rates by permuting HLA or CMV assignments 20 times. In a later analysis, co-occurring TCRs were grouped using DBSCAN, with TCRdist sequence similarity added in when clustering inside HLA-allele-positive subsets. For co-occurrence clustering, repertoires with fewer than 30,000 or more than 120,000 public chains were excluded, along with five repertoires with anomalous nucleotide sharing. TCRdb provides this immuneACCESS table in a form limited to in-frame rearrangements. Some clones are lacking; in checked studies, under half of them reflect an unresolved V gene, and why the rest are absent is not known. The D gene and trimming were derived from the DNA, and the V and J assignments and clone size from that table. The sample table lists around 150,000 clones, over 50% of them with a count of one. The top ten hold around 1.6% of the sample.

The CDR3 starts with the cysteine, ends with the phenylalanine, and has 14 residues. The CDR3 DNA has 42 bases and is translated from base 1. The germline V gene yields WSHSY for CDR1 and SAAADI for CDR2. V ends up 4 bases short and J 1 base short, with an unmatched junction base count of 2. Sequencing used PBMCs. This receptor was taken from a human donor in good health. This chain is built from TRBV10-2 and TRBJ2-3; TRBD2 agrees with 7 junctional bases. The nucleotides read TGCGCCAGCAGTGCAGCGGGACGCACAGATACGCAGTATTTT. Translated, it reads CASSAAGRTDTQYF.